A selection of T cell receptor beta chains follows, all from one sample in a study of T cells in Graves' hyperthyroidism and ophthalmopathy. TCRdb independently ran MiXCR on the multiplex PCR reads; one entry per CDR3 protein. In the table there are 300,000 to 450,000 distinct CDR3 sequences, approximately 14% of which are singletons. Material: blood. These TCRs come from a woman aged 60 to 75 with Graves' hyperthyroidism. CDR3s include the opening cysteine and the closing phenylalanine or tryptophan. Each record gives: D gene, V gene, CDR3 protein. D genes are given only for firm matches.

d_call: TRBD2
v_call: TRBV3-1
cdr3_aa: CASSHRLAGNQETQYF

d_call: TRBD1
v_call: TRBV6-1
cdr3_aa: CAGAGTAAGELFF

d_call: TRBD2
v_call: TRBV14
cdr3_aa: CASSQGLAGALSSYNEQFF

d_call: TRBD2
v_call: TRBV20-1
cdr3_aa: CSASDSGASTDTQYF

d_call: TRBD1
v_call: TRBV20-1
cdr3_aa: CSAPGQGVGELFF

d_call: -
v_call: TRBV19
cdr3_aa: CASIWGLSLGEQFF

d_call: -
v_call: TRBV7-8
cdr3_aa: CASSHGYTQYF

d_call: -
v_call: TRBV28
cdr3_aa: CASSFGGPSSYEQYF

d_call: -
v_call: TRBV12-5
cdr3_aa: CASGLDHSYEQYF

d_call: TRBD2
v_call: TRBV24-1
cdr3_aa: CATSDEAGGIYEQYF

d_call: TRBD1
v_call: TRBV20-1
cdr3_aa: CSAHRRTGAPYEQFF

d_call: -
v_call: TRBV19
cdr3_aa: CASSVGSSAQHF

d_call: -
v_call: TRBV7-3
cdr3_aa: CASSLSQGHPMLNTGELFF

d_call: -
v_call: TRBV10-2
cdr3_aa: CASGPGLKMGEQYF

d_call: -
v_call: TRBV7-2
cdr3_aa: CASSWGTEDTQYF

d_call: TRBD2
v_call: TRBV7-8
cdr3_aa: CASSSQGTSGDNEQFF

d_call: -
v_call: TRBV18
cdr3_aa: CASSRPGTTNEKLFF

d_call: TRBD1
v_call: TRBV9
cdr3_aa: CASSQTPGTAYNEQFF

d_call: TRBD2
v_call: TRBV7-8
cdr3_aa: CASSLAQAGVSEQYF

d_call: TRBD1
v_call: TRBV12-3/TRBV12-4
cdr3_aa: CASSTGGTEQYF

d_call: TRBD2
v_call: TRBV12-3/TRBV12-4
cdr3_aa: CASSAPERDVGKVEQFF

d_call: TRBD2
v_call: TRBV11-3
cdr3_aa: CASSYSGSLYEQYF

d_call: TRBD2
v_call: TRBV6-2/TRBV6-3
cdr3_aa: CASRAAGTSGSRASYEQYF

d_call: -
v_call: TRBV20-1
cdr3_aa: CSARDVQGGGRAYEQYF

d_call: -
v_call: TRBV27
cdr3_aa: CASSRISTDTQYF

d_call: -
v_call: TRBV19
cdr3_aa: CASKPGIPLSNTGELFF